The 5 T cell receptor beta chains in this list originate from one sample, sequenced in a study of blood T cell repertoires in COVID-19. Method: immunoSEQ multiplex PCR; TCRdb's copy keeps in-frame clones and lacks some. The profile shows some 50,000 clones, almost 85% of them singletons. Specimen: peripheral blood. The receptor source for this set is a human donor in a cohort sampled during active COVID-19.

In its sample, this clone was seen a few times. This chain connects TRBV11-2 to TRBJ2-7; D is perhaps TRBD2 (5 bases). Germline V gene data show CDR1 as SGHAT and CDR2 as FQNNGV. The CDR3 extends over 16 amino acids. Deletions cut 1 base from V and 2 bases from J, with 15 bases between. DNA of the CDR3: TGTGCCAGCAGCTTAGGTCACCTGGGTAGCGCCTACGAGCAGTACTTC. Translating it yields CASSLGHLGSAYEQYF.

This clone has more than one count but fewer than ten. This chain joins TRBV5-1 and TRBJ1-2, with D perhaps matching TRBD1 (6 bases). V shed 4 bases and J shed 4 bases, with 20 bases lying between them. CDR1 is SGHRS, CDR2 YFSETQ, per germline. The CDR3 has 16 amino acids. CDR3 sequence (DNA): TGCGCCAGCAGCCCGCGACCAGGGGAGTCCCCCTATGGCTACACCTTC. Its translation is CASSPRPGESPYGYTF.

The chain has TRBV11-2 and TRBJ1-2, with 7 bases matching TRBD1. This CDR3 has 14 residues. The V segment lost 2 bases and the J segment 7 bases; nucleotides outside the gene matches: 7. The germline gives CDR1 SGHAT, CDR2 FQNNGV. The CDR3 protein is CASSLRTGSVGYTF. The CDR3 DNA reads as TGTGCCAGCAGCTTAAGGACAGGATCAGTTGGCTACACCTTC.

V usage is TRBV30 and J usage is TRBJ2-7; 7 nucleotides match TRBD2. J was trimmed by 0 bases and V by 1 base; bases with no gene match: 6. CDR1 is GTSNPN and CDR2 is SVGIG in the germline V gene (reference sequence). The length of the CDR3 is 15 residues. The CDR3 loop is CAWSGLSGISYEQYF. In nucleotides, the CDR3 is TGTGCCTGGAGTGGACTGAGCGGGATCTCCTACGAGCAGTACTTC.

In this sample, this clone turned up once. The chain has TRBV9 and TRBJ2-2; D gene ambiguous. CDR1 and CDR2 (germline): SGDLS, YYNGEE. V lost 0 bases and J 0 bases, leaving 9 bases between the germline ends. The CDR3 runs to 16 residues. The CDR3 reads CASSVGRATNTGELFF. CDR3 coding DNA: TGTGCCAGCAGCGTAGGGAGAGCTACGAACACCGGGGAGCTGTTTTTT.